This T cell receptor (beta chain) was retrieved from a study of cytomegalovirus exposure and HLA in healthy donors. Study-level results: Cytomegalovirus association was listed for around 170 TCR beta chains. Prediction of most subjects' HLA-A and HLA-B alleles by TCR beta sequences was reportedly accurate.

The PCR contained 60 Vbeta and 13 Jbeta primers. The method was immunoSEQ multiplex PCR; TCRdb's version includes in-frame clones alone and lacks a portion of them. This table holds some 180,000 clones, roughly 87% found once. Trimming removed 1 base from V and 2 bases from J, with 8 bases in between. Germline CDR1 MNHNS, CDR2 SASEGT. The CDR3 runs to 14 residues. About this clone: Its antigen remains unidentified.

The sequence derives from a girl under three years old in good health and CMV-seronegative. This chain uses TRBV6-1 with TRBJ1-1; unclear D gene. Sequencing was performed on PBMCs. CDR3 loop: CASSEDGVNTEAFF. The CDR3 DNA reads TGTGCCAGCAGTGAAGACGGGGTAAACACTGAAGCTTTCTTT.